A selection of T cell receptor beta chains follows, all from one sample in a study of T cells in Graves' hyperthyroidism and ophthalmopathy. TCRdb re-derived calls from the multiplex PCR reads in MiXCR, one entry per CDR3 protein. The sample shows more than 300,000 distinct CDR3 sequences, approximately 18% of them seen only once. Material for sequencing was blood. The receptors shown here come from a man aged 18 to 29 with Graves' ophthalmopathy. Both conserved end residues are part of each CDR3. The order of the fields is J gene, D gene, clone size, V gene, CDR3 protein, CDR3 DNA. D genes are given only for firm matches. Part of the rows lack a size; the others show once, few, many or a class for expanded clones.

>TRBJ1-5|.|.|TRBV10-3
CATNDRPGQPQHF
TGTGCCACCAACGACAGACCCGGTCAGCCCCAGCATTTT
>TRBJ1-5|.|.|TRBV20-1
CSARDRAFNQPQHF
TGCAGTGCTAGAGACCGGGCCTTCAATCAGCCCCAGCATTTT
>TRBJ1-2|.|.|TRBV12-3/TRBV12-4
CASSLVVECGYTF
TGTGCCAGCAGTTTAGTAGTCGAGTGTGGCTACACCTTC
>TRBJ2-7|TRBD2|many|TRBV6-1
CASTPGTSNYEQYF
TGTGCCAGCACCCCCGGGACTAGTAACTACGAGCAGTACTTC
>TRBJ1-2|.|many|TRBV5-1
CASSLGGPLDYGYTF
TGCGCCAGCAGCTTGGGGGGGCCTCTGGACTATGGCTACACCTTC
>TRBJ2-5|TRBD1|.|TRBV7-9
CASRGSDRGRARETQYF
TGTGCCAGCAGGGGAAGCGACAGGGGAAGGGCGAGGGAGACCCAGTACTTC
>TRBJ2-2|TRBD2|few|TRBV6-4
CATSQRGEAGELFF
TGTGCCACCTCTCAGCGGGGAGAGGCCGGGGAGCTGTTTTTT
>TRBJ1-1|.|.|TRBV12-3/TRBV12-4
CASMPRGTEAFF
TGTGCCAGCATGCCGAGAGGAACTGAAGCTTTCTTT
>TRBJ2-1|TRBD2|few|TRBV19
CASSIRLAGGWNEQFF
TGTGCCAGTAGTATAAGACTAGCGGGGGGCTGGAATGAGCAGTTCTTC
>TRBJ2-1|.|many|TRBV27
CASSLSPYNEQFF
TGTGCCAGCAGTTTATCTCCCTACAATGAGCAGTTCTTC
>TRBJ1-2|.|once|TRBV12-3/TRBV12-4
CASSSPGTGYTF
TGTGCCAGCAGTTCCCCGGGGACTGGCTACACCTTC
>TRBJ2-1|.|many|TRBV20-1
CSASKGRRAYNEQFF
TGCAGTGCTAGTAAGGGGAGACGGGCCTACAATGAGCAGTTCTTC
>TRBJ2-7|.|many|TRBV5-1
CASSLNRVHEQYF
TGCGCCAGCAGCTTGAACAGGGTTCACGAGCAGTACTTC
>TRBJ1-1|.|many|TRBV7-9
CASSKEAQGTEAFF
TGTGCCAGCAGCAAAGAAGCACAGGGCACTGAAGCTTTCTTT
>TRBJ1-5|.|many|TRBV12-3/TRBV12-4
CATMRGDNQPQHF
TGTGCCACCATGAGAGGAGACAATCAGCCCCAGCATTTT
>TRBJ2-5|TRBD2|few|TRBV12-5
CASALSGGAWETQYF
TGTGCTAGTGCCCTCTCCGGGGGGGCTTGGGAGACCCAGTACTTC
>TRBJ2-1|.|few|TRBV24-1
CATSDFAESSYNEQFF
TGTGCCACCAGTGATTTCGCAGAAAGCTCCTACAATGAGCAGTTCTTC
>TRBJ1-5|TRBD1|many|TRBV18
CASSAGQGGGQPQHF
TGTGCCAGCTCAGCCGGACAGGGCGGAGGTCAGCCCCAGCATTTT
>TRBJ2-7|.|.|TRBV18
CASSLGGIPSYEQYF
TGTGCCAGCTCACTCGGGGGAATACCCTCCTACGAGCAGTACTTC
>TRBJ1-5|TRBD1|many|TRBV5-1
CASSLFPTGVYANQPQHF
TGCGCCAGCAGCTTGTTCCCGACAGGGGTTTATGCCAATCAGCCCCAGCATTTT
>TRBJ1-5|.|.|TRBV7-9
CASGGGGNQPQHF
TGTGCCAGCGGGGGCGGCGGCAATCAGCCCCAGCATTTT
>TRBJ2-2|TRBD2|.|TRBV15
CATSRKSGTSVAGELFF
TGTGCCACCAGCAGAAAATCCGGGACTAGCGTGGCCGGGGAGCTGTTTTTT
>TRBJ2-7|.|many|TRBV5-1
CASSWRDSSYEQYF
TGCGCCAGCAGCTGGCGGGACAGCTCCTACGAGCAGTACTTC
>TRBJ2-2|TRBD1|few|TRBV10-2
CASSDVTGGTGELFF
TGCGCCAGCAGTGATGTGACAGGGGGCACCGGGGAGCTGTTTTTT
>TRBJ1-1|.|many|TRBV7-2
CASSLNQLGEAFF
TGTGCCAGCAGCTTAAACCAACTAGGTGAAGCTTTCTTT
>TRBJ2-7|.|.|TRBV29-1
CSVSGRATYEQYF
TGCAGCGTAAGTGGGCGGGCTACCTACGAGCAGTACTTC
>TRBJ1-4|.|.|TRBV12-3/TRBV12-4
CASSLRRNEKLFF
TGTGCCAGCAGTTTGCGCAGGAATGAAAAACTGTTTTTT
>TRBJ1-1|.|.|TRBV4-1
CASSRGQITEAFF
TGCGCCAGCAGCCGAGGGCAGATCACTGAAGCTTTCTTT
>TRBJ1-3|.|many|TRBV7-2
CASSRDSTSGNTIYF
TGTGCCAGCAGCCGGGACTCCACCTCTGGAAACACCATATATTTT
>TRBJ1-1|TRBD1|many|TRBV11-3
CASSTRQGSAFF
TGTGCCAGCAGCACTAGACAGGGTAGCGCTTTCTTT
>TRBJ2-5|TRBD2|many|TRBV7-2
CASSPRTRNFQETQYF
TGTGCCAGCAGCCCCAGGACTAGAAACTTTCAAGAGACCCAGTACTTC
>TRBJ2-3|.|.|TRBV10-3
CAISGGEADTQYF
TGTGCCATCAGTGGGGGCGAAGCAGATACGCAGTATTTT
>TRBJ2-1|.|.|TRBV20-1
CSARDIDYNEQFF
TGCAGTGCTAGAGATATTGACTACAATGAGCAGTTCTTC
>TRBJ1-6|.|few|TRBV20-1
CSASDRSVSPLHF
TGCAGTGCTAGTGACAGGAGCGTCTCACCCCTCCACTTT
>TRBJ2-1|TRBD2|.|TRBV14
CASSQVTVAGARNEQFF
TGTGCCAGCAGCCAAGTGACCGTAGCGGGGGCCCGCAATGAGCAGTTCTTC
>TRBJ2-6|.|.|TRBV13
CASSRVGANVLTF
TGTGCCAGCAGCAGGGTTGGGGCCAACGTCCTGACTTTC
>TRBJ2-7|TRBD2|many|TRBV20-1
CSASDVWRGDEQYF
TGCAGTGCTTCAGACGTCTGGCGGGGGGACGAGCAGTACTTC
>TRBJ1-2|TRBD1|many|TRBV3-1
CASSQETGSGYTF
TGTGCCAGCAGCCAAGAGACAGGGAGCGGCTACACCTTC
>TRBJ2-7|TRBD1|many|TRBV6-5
CASSYRDRLFEQYF
TGTGCCAGCAGTTACAGGGACAGGCTGTTCGAGCAGTACTTC
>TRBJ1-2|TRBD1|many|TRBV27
CASGTGTGGFYGYTF
TGTGCCAGCGGAACCGGGACAGGGGGCTTCTATGGCTACACCTTC
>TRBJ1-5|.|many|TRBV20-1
CSARFQGNQPQHF
TGCAGTGCTAGATTCCAGGGGAATCAGCCCCAGCATTTT
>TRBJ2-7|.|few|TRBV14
CASSQAGALEQYF
TGTGCCAGCAGCCAAGCGGGGGCCCTCGAGCAGTACTTC
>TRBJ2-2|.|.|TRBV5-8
CASSLGAQGIGELFF
TGTGCCAGCAGCCTTGGGGCTCAGGGTATCGGGGAGCTGTTTTTT
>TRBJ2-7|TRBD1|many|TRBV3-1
CASSPKPGQTYEQYF
TGTGCCAGCAGCCCGAAACCGGGACAGACCTACGAGCAGTACTTC
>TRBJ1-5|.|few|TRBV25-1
CASFRDNQPQHF
TGTGCCAGCTTTCGGGACAATCAGCCCCAGCATTTT
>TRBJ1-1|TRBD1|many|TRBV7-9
CASSFGTGIGTEAFF
TGTGCCAGCAGCTTCGGGACAGGGATAGGAACTGAAGCTTTCTTT
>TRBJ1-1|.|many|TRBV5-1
CASSVTVRQVNTEAFF
TGCGCCAGCAGCGTAACCGTAAGACAGGTGAACACTGAAGCTTTCTTT